The clone carrying this T cell receptor (beta chain) was detected only once. The sample is drawn from a study of blood T cell repertoires in COVID-19. The wider study: COVID-19 samples, acute and convalescent, were from the United States, Italy and Spain. PBMCs, B-cell-depleted T cells, or T cells provided the cDNA or gDNA that made up the material.

In the study's own analysis: Amplification of reference gene primers provided the estimated nucleated cell counts. Data came from immunoSEQ multiplex PCR; TCRdb stores just in-frame clones and leaves some out. Clone size and V and J calls were adopted from that table, with D and trimming inferred from the DNA. This table has hundreds of thousands of clones, roughly 88% appearing once. This CDR3 has 14 amino acids. With 5 bases clipped from V and 5 bases from J, the junction kept 6 bases outside the gene matches. Germline values: CDR1 LNHDA, CDR2 SQIVND (reference sequence). The sequenced sample was peripheral blood. This TCR was recovered from a man older than 75 with acute or convalescent COVID-19. The chain combines TRBV19 with TRBJ1-1; the match to TRBD1 covers 9 bases. The CDR3 coding sequence is TGTGCCAGTAGTGGGACAGGACAGGGGACTGAAGCTTTCTTT. This codes for CASSGTGQGTEAFF.